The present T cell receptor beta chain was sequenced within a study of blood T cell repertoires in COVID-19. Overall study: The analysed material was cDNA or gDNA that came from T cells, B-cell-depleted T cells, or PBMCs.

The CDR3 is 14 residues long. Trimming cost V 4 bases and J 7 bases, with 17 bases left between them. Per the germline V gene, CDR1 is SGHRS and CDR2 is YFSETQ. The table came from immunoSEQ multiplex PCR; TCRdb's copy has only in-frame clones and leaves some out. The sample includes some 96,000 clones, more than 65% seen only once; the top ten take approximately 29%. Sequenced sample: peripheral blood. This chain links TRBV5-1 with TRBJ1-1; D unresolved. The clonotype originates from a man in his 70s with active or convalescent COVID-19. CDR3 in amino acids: CASSPSGVRGEAFF. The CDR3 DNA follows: TGCGCCAGCAGCCCCTCCGGGGTGCGGGGTGAAGCTTTCTTT.